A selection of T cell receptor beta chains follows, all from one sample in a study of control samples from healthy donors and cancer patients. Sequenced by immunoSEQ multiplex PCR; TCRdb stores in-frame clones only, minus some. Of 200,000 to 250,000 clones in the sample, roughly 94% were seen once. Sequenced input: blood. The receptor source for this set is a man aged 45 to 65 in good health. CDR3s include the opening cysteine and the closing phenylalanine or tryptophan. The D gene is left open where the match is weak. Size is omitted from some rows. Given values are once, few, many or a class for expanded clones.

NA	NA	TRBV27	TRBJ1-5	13	CASSRQGNQPQHF	TGTGCCAGCAGCCGCCAGGGGAATCAGCCCCAGCATTTT
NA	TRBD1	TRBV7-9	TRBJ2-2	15	CASSLAGQASGELFF	TGTGCCAGCAGCTTAGCGGGACAGGCCTCCGGGGAGCTGTTTTTT
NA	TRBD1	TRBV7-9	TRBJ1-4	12	CASRSTGDKLFF	TGTGCCAGCAGATCTACAGGGGATAAACTGTTTTTT
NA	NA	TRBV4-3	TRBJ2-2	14	CASSPGPVTGELFF	TGCGCCAGCAGCCCGGGACCGGTGACCGGGGAGCTGTTTTTT
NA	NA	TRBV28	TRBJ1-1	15	CASSSTGRGWPEAFF	TGTGCCAGCAGTTCGACCGGACGTGGATGGCCTGAAGCTTTCTTT
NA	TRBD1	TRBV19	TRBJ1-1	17	CASSKIGGRGMNTEAFF	TGTGCCAGTAGCAAAATCGGGGGCAGGGGGATGAACACTGAAGCTTTCTTT
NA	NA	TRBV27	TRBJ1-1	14	CASSFGALNTEAFF	TGTGCCAGCAGTTTCGGGGCCCTGAACACTGAAGCTTTCTTT
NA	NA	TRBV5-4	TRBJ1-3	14	CASSLAGAGNTIYF	TGTGCCAGCAGCTTGGCAGGGGCTGGAAACACCATATATTTT
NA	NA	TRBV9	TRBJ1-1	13	CASSEWVTTEAFF	TGTGCCAGCAGTGAGTGGGTTACCACTGAAGCTTTCTTT
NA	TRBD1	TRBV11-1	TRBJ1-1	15	CASSLGRQGDTEAFF	TGTGCCAGCAGCTTAGGGAGACAGGGCGACACTGAAGCTTTCTTT
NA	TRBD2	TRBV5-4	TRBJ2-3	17	CASSRGLAGISTDTQYF	TGTGCCAGCAGCCGAGGACTAGCGGGGATAAGCACAGATACGCAGTATTTT
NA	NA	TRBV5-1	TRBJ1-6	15	CASSLKTDGYSPLHF	TGCGCCAGCAGCTTAAAAACCGATGGCTATTCACCCCTCCACTTT
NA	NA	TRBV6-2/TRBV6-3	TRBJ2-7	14	CASSYPKWGYEQYF	TGTGCCAGCAGTTACCCCAAGTGGGGGTACGAGCAGTACTTC
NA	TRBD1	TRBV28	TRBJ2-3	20	CASRSGTGRNWGLNTDTQYF	TGTGCCAGCAGGTCCGGGACAGGGAGAAACTGGGGCCTAAACACAGATACGCAGTATTTT
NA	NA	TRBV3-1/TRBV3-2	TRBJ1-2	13	CASSPGLNYGYTF	TGTGCCAGCAGCCCGGGATTAAACTATGGCTACACCTTC
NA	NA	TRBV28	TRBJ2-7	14	CASSLVGPVYEQYF	TGTGCCAGCAGTTTAGTGGGGCCAGTATACGAGCAGTACTTC
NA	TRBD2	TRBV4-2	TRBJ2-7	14	CASSQAAGPYEQYF	TGTGCCAGCAGCCAAGCAGCGGGGCCCTACGAGCAGTACTTC
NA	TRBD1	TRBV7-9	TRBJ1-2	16	CASSFTHSGTDYGYTF	TGTGCCAGCAGTTTTACTCATTCCGGGACAGACTATGGCTACACCTTC
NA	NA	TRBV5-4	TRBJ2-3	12	CASSLDRDTQYF	TGTGCCAGCAGCTTGGACAGGGATACGCAGTATTTT
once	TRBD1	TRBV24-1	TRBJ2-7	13	CAMMGQSSYEQYF	TGTGCCATGATGGGACAGAGCTCCTACGAGCAGTACTTC